The T cell receptor (beta chain) under discussion was sequenced for a study of radiotherapy plus CTLA-4 blockade in lung cancer. Study-wide context: Patients showed objective responses in about 20% of cases, and disease control was achieved by roughly 30%.

Concerning this clone itself: Antigen unknown.

Germline CDR1 reads LNHDA; CDR2 reads SQIVND (reference sequence). Trimming pared 7 bases from V and 2 bases from J, leaving 13 bases between. CDR3 size: 14 residues. Enrolled patients, whose metastatic non-small-cell lung cancer was chemo-refractory, received focal radiation plus CTLA-4 blockade with ipilimumab. Study observations and caveats: Among reported predictors of response, early blood T cell clone dynamics with interferon-beta performed best. An expansion of tumor-derived TCR clones occurred in blood after radiotherapy plus ipilimumab.

Generated by immunoSEQ multiplex PCR, the TCRdb table keeps only in-frame clones and is missing some. The sample has about 87,000 clones; 85% to 90% are singletons. The source of this sequence is a human donor with non-small cell lung cancer that progressed on radiotherapy plus ipilimumab. The sample in question was peripheral blood, obtained from a patient treated with radiotherapy plus ipilimumab. The chain recombines TRBV19 with TRBJ2-3; tentative D call: TRBD2 (6 bases). The CDR3 DNA reads as TGTGCCAGTACTACCTGGGACTCCACAGATACGCAGTATTTT. Residues: CASTTWDSTDTQYF.